This TCR beta chain was observed in a study of shared clonotypes between healthy human individuals. Points from the study as a whole: Several donors held around 5% of naive CD4 clonotypes in common.

V lost 7 bases, J lost 8 bases, and 15 bases lay in between. This CDR3 region has 13 residues. CDR1 MDHEN and CDR2 SYDVKM come from the germline V gene. As concerns this clone: Its matching antigen is unknown.

The naive CD8 subset, CD45RO-negative cells positively selected for CCR7, excluded terminally differentiated effector memory CD45RA+ cells. Researchers divided each subset's genomic DNA evenly across several immunoSEQ plates. The assay was immunoSEQ multiplex PCR, and TCRdb's table has in-frame clones only and misses some. The sample yields about 2.1 million clones, 93% seen once. The TCR originated in a man aged 18 to 29 in good health. Some clones in this sample may be carry-over from other donors' samples. Sequencing used naive CD8+ T cells from PBMCs. The chain employs TRBV28 and TRBJ2-1; possibly TRBD2 for D (6 bases). This CDR3 reads CASTPPASDEQFF. In DNA form, the CDR3 reads TGTGCCAGCACCCCCCCGGCTAGCGATGAGCAGTTCTTC.